This T cell receptor beta chain was profiled in a study of T cell responses to AZD1222 COVID-19 vaccine. Study-wide results and caveats: Seropositivity was recorded at baseline in only six AZD1222 recipients.

Regarding this clone: Its antigen is currently unknown.

The assay was immunoSEQ multiplex PCR, and TCRdb's table has in-frame clones only and misses some. The data show around 140,000 clones, roughly 85% seen once. The CDR3 loop spans 16 amino acids. The germline gives CDR1 LGHDT, CDR2 YNNKEL (reference sequence). J was trimmed by 3 bases and V by 7 bases; bases with no gene match: 12. Here the sequenced sample was peripheral blood, taken 28 days after the second dose of the MenACWY control vaccine. This TCR derives from an adult who received the MenACWY meningococcal vaccine as a control. This sequence joins TRBV3-1 (or the pseudogene TRBV3-2) and TRBJ2-5; TRBD2 matches 9 bases. The CDR3 sequence: CASTGGASGVEETQYF. The CDR3, as DNA: TGTGCCAGCACCGGGGGGGCTAGCGGGGTAGAAGAGACCCAGTACTTC.